The 5 T cell receptor beta chains given below trace back to one sample, sequenced in a study of CXCR3-negative and CXCR3-positive naive CD8 T cells. The study made its TRB cDNA libraries by 5' RACE, adding UMI labels. TCRdb re-called the 5' RACE reads and shows each CDR3 protein once, DNA omitted. This repertoire includes some 130,000 distinct CDR3 sequences. Sequencing was carried out using naive CXCR3- CD8+ T cells from blood. Subset specified: CD45RO-CCR7+CD27+CD95- naive CD8+ T cells lacking CXCR3 (TNR3-). These TCRs come from a human donor in good health. Some clones in this sample may be carry-over from other donors' samples.

The CDR3 region is CASSEELAGGPYNEQFF. The V call is TRBV6-1, the J call TRBJ2-1; lacking DNA, the TRBD2 call made by TCRdb goes unchecked. Per germline, CDR1 MNHNS and CDR2 SASEGT. The CDR3 spans 17 residues.

V gene TRBV29-1 combines with J gene TRBJ2-2; the TRBD2 assignment by TCRdb is unverifiable without DNA. Per the germline V gene, CDR1 is SQVTM and CDR2 is ANQGSEA. This CDR3 has 13 residues. CDR3: CSGSGRGTGELFF.

CDR3 region: CASSYSSYNEQFF. This chain links TRBV7-3 with TRBJ2-1. This CDR3 has 13 amino acids. Germline assignment: CDR1 SGHTA and CDR2 FQGTGA.

This sequence joins TRBV24-1 and TRBJ2-1; TCRdb calls TRBD1, which cannot be checked without DNA. Germline V CDR1 and CDR2: KGHDR, SFDVKD. The CDR3 is 13 residues long. Here the CDR3 reads CATSEMTGSEQFF.

The chain carries TRBV7-3 and TRBJ2-1; without DNA, the TCRdb call of TRBD2 cannot be checked. The CDR3 consists of 17 residues. From germline, CDR1 is SGHTA and CDR2 FQGTGA. The CDR3 protein is CASSSSATSGRFNEQFF.